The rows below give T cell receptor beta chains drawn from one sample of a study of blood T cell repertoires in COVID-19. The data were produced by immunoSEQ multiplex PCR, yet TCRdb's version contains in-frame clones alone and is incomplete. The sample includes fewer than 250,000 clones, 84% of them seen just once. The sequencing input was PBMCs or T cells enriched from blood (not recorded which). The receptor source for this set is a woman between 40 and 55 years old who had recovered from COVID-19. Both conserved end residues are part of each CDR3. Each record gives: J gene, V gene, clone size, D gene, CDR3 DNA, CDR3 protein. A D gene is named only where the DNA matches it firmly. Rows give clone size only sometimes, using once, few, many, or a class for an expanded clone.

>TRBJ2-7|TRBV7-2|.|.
TGTGCCAGCAGCTTAGTAGGGACTGGCTCCTACGAGCAGTACTTC
CASSLVGTGSYEQYF
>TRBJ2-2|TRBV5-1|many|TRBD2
TGCGCCAGCAGCTTTTCCGGGACTAGTGGGTCCGGGGAGCTGTTTTTT
CASSFSGTSGSGELFF
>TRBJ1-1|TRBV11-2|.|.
TGTGCCAGCCGGGAAGCTTTCTTT
CASREAFF
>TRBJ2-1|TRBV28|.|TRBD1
TGTGCCAGCAGGGGGACAGGGCTGAATGAGCAGTTCTTC
CASRGTGLNEQFF
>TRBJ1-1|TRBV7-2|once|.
TGTGCCAGCAGCTTAGCGCTGGAGAGCACTGAAGCTTTCTTT
CASSLALESTEAFF
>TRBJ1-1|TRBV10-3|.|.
TGTGCCATCCGGGAGCCCAACACTGAAGCTTTCTTT
CAIREPNTEAFF
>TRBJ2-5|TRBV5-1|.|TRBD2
TGCGCCAGCAGCCCCTCAAGAGGCGGGAGTAGCGAGACCCAGTACTTC
CASSPSRGGSSETQYF
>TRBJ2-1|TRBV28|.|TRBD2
TGTGCCAGCAGTTCCGGGACTAGCGTCAATGAGCAGTTCTTC
CASSSGTSVNEQFF
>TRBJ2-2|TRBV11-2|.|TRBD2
TGTGCCAGCAGCTTCTGGAGCGGGAGGAAGGCCGGGGAGCTGTTTTTT
CASSFWSGRKAGELFF
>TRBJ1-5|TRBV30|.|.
TGTGCCTGGAGTGAAGGGAGGCAGCCCCAGCATTTT
CAWSEGRQPQHF
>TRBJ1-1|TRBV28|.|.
TGTGCCAGCAGTTTATTGAGCACTGAAGCTTTCTTT
CASSLLSTEAFF
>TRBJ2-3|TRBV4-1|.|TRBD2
TGCGCCAGCAGCATGCGACTAGCGGCTAGCACAGATACGCAGTATTTT
CASSMRLAASTDTQYF
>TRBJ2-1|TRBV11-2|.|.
TGTGCCAGCAGCCGCGCGGTCAATGAGCAGTTCTTC
CASSRAVNEQFF
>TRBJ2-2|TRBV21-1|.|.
TGTGCCAGCAGCAAAGGGGGCGGGAGCGGCGGGGAGCTGTTTTTT
CASSKGGGSGGELFF
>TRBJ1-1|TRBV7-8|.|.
TGTGCCAGCAGCCGTACAGCCAAAGCTGAAGCTTTCTTT
CASSRTAKAEAFF
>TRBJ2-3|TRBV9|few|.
TGTGCCAGCAGCGTAGGCCCTCGGGTGGATACGCAGTATTTT
CASSVGPRVDTQYF
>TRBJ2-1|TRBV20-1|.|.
TGCAGTGCTAGTGGCGGAACCTACAATGAGCAGTTCTTC
CSASGGTYNEQFF
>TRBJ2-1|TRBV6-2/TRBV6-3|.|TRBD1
TGTGCCAGCAGCGGGGACAGGGGAGGGCAGTACAATGAGCAGTTCTTC
CASSGDRGGQYNEQFF
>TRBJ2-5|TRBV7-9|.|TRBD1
TGTGCCAGCAGCTTAGGGACAGGGGGACTCCAAGAGACCCAGTACTTC
CASSLGTGGLQETQYF
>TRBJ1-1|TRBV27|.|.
TGTGCCAGCAGTTTCTCACGAGAGGGATGGACTGAAGCTTTCTTT
CASSFSREGWTEAFF
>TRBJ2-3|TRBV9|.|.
TGTGCCAGCAGCGCTCGGACATACCAGGCAGATACGCAGTATTTT
CASSARTYQADTQYF
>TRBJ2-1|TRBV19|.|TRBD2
TGTGCCAGTAGTAGCCTAGCGGGAGGGATTAGGAATGAGCAGTTCTTC
CASSSLAGGIRNEQFF
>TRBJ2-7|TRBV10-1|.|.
TGCGCCAGCCCAGGGTTGGACGAGCAGTACTTC
CASPGLDEQYF